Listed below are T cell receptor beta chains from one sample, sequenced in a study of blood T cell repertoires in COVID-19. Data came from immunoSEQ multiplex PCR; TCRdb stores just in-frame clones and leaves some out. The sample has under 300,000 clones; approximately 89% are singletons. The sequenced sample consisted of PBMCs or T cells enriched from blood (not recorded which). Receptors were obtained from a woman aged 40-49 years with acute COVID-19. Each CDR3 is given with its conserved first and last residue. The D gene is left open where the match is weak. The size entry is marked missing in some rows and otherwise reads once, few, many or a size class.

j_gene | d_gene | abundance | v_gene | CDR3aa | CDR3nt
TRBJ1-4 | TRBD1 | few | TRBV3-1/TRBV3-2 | CASSQGVQGVEKLFF | TGTGCCAGCAGCCAAGGGGTCCAGGGGGTTGAAAAACTGTTTTTT
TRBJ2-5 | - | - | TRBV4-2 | CASSRARSEETQYF | TGTGCCAGCAGCCGAGCCCGTAGCGAAGAGACCCAGTACTTC
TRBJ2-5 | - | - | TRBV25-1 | CASAQGAGVETQYF | TGTGCCAGCGCACAGGGAGCCGGGGTGGAGACCCAGTACTTC
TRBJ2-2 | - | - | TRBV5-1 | CASSLAEGYTGELFF | TGCGCCAGCAGCTTGGCCGAGGGATACACCGGGGAGCTGTTTTTT
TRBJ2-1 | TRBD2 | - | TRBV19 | CASSGGGSPNEQFF | TGTGCCAGTAGTGGTGGCGGGAGCCCCAATGAGCAGTTCTTC
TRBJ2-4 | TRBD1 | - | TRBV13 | CASGQGVKNIQYF | TGTGCCAGTGGACAGGGGGTCAAAAACATTCAGTACTTC
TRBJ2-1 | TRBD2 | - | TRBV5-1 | CASSALAGGVYEQFF | TGCGCCAGCAGCGCGCTAGCGGGGGGTGTCTATGAGCAGTTCTTC
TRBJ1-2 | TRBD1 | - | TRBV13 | CASSIGTGPYGYTF | TGTGCCAGCAGCATAGGGACAGGCCCCTATGGCTACACCTTC
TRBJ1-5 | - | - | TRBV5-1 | CASSLGQGGQPQHF | TGCGCCAGCAGCTTGGGGCAGGGAGGTCAGCCCCAGCATTTT
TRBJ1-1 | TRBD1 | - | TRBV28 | CASSWPLGQGLNTEAFF | TGTGCCAGCAGTTGGCCCCTGGGACAGGGCTTGAACACTGAAGCTTTCTTT
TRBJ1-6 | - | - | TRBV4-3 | CASSQDLATGNSYNSPLHF | TGCGCCAGCAGCCAAGATTTGGCCACAGGGAACTCCTATAATTCACCCCTCCACTTT
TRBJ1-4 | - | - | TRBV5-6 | CASSAGVSNEKLFF | TGTGCCAGCAGCGCTGGAGTGTCTAATGAAAAACTGTTTTTT
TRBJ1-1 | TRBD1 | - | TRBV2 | CATRTGNTEAFF | TGTGCCACCCGGACAGGGAACACTGAAGCTTTCTTT
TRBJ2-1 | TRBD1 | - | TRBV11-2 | CASSLGAGGLNEQFF | TGTGCCAGCAGCTTAGGCGCAGGGGGCTTAAATGAGCAGTTCTTC
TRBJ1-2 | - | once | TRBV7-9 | CASSLGSRGDNGYTF | TGTGCCAGCAGCTTAGGGTCTAGGGGCGACAATGGCTACACCTTC
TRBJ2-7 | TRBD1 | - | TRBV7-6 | CASSLAPGQGAHEQYF | TGTGCCAGCAGCTTAGCCCCGGGACAGGGGGCTCACGAGCAGTACTTC
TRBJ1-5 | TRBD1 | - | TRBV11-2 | CASSWTGSGDQPQHF | TGTGCCAGCAGCTGGACAGGGAGTGGGGATCAGCCCCAGCATTTT
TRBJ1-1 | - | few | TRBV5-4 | CASTPDPGVTEAFF | TGTGCCAGCACCCCCGACCCGGGGGTCACTGAAGCTTTCTTT
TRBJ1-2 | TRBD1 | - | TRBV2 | CASSPRTGYGYTF | TGTGCCAGCAGTCCTAGGACAGGGTATGGCTACACCTTC
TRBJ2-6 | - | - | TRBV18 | CASSTTAGSGANVLTF | TGTGCCAGCTCAACAACGGCGGGCTCTGGGGCCAACGTCCTGACTTTC
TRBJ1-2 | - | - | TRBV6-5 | CASSRERNYGYTF | TGTGCCAGCAGTCGGGAGAGGAACTATGGCTACACCTTC
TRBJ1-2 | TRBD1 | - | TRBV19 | CASSIGTGSNYGYTF | TGTGCCAGTAGTATTGGGACAGGTAGCAACTATGGCTACACCTTC
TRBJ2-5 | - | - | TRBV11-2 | CASSFGGKQETQYF | TGTGCCAGCAGCTTCGGTGGTAAACAAGAGACCCAGTACTTC
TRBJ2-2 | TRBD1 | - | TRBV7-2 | CASSLLKGALEHRGAVF | TGTGCCAGCAGCTTACTCAAGGGGGCTCTCGAACACCGGGGAGCTGTTTTT
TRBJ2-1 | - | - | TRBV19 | CASSISSGAVNEQFF | TGTGCCAGTAGTATTTCCTCGGGAGCGGTAAATGAGCAGTTCTTC
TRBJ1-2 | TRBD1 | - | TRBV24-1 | CATSATGQGFYGYTF | TGTGCCACCAGTGCCACGGGACAGGGTTTCTATGGCTACACCTTC
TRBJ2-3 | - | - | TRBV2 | CASKSGTTDTQYF | TGTGCCAGCAAGAGCGGGACAACAGATACGCAGTATTTT
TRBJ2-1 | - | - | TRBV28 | CAACAMGTGEQFF | TGTGCCGCCTGCGCTATGGGAACGGGGGAGCAGTTCTTC
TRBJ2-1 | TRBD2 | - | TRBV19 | CASTLGRGTTTSGRYNEQFF | TGTGCCAGTACCCTGGGGAGGGGAACAACGACTAGCGGGAGGTACAATGAGCAGTTCTTC
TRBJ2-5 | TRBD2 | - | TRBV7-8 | CASSSRRAGDSETQYF | TGTGCCAGCAGCTCCCGGCGAGCGGGGGACTCAGAGACCCAGTACTTC
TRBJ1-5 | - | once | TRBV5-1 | CASSLGDVPGGPQHF | TGCGCCAGCAGCTTGGGGGACGTACCCGGGGGGCCCCAGCATTTT
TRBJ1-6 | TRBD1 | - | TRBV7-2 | CASSIYRGDSPLHF | TGTGCCAGCAGCATCTACAGGGGTGATTCACCCCTCCACTTT
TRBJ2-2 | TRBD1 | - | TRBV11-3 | CASSGHRGRNDGELFF | TGTGCCAGCAGCGGTCACAGGGGGCGAAATGACGGGGAGCTGTTTTTT
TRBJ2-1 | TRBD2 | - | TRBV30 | CAWNRGGRPRDEQFF | TGTGCCTGGAACCGCGGCGGGAGGCCCCGGGATGAGCAGTTCTTC
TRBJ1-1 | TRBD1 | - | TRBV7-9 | CASSRSRGQGGSNTEAFF | TGTGCCAGCAGCCGCTCCCGTGGACAGGGAGGTTCGAACACTGAAGCTTTCTTT
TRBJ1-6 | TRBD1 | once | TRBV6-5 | CASRRDRGSPLHF | TGTGCCAGCAGGAGGGACAGGGGGTCACCCCTCCACTTT
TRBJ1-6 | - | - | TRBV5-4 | CASSLGREWNSPLHF | TGTGCCAGCAGCTTGGGCAGGGAATGGAATTCACCCCTCCACTTT
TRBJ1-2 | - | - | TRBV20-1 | CSASPRVGYGYTF | TGCAGTGCTAGTCCCCGGGTGGGCTATGGCTACACCTTC
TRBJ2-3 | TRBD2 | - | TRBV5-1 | CASSLVAGRGPDTQYF | TGCGCCAGCAGCTTGGTAGCGGGGCGAGGCCCGGATACGCAGTATTTT
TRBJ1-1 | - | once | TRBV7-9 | CASSPPAGSSKTEAFF | TGTGCCAGCAGCCCCCCAGCGGGCAGCTCGAAGACTGAAGCTTTCTTT
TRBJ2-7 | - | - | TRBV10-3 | CAISGAVSYEQYF | TGTGCCATCAGTGGAGCGGTCTCCTACGAGCAGTACTTC
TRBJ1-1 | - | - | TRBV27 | CASSPRVNTEAFF | TGTGCCAGCAGTCCCCGGGTGAACACTGAAGCTTTCTTT
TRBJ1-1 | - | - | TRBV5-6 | CASSLGRTRGGTEAFF | TGTGCCAGCAGCTTGGGGAGGACACGGGGAGGCACTGAAGCTTTCTTT
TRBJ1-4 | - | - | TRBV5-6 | CASSSPKDSGFEKLFF | TGTGCCAGCAGCTCCCCGAAGGACAGTGGATTTGAAAAACTGTTTTTT
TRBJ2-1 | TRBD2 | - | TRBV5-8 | CASSLRGGRGNHNEQFF | TGTGCCAGCAGCTTGAGGGGTGGGCGGGGGAACCACAATGAGCAGTTCTTC
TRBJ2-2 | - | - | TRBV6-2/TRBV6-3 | CASSYSLATGDTGELFF | TGTGCCAGCAGTTACTCCCTAGCCACGGGCGACACCGGGGAGCTGTTTTTT
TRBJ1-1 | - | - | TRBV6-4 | CASSQGPDTEAFF | TGTGCCAGCAGTCAGGGGCCGGACACTGAAGCTTTCTTT
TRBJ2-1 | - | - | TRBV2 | CASARNNEQFF | TGTGCCAGCGCTAGAAACAATGAGCAGTTCTTC
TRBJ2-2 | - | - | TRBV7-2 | CASSATLLASGELFF | TGTGCCAGCAGCGCGACCTTACTAGCATCCGGGGAGCTGTTTTTT
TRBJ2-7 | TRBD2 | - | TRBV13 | CASSISGAGSPYEQYF | TGTGCCAGCAGCATTAGCGGGGCGGGCAGTCCCTACGAGCAGTACTTC
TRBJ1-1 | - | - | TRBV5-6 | CASSLLGAPGWSAEAFF | TGTGCCAGCAGCTTGTTGGGGGCGCCGGGGTGGTCGGCTGAAGCTTTCTTT
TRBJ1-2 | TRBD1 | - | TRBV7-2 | CASSSQQLGTGANGYTF | TGTGCCAGCAGCTCTCAACAACTAGGGACAGGGGCCAATGGCTACACCTTC
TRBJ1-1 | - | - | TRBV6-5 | CASRRGNTEAFF | TGTGCCAGCAGACGGGGGAACACTGAAGCTTTCTTT
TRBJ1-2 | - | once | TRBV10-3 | CAISESTANYGYTF | TGTGCCATCAGTGAGTCGACAGCTAACTATGGCTACACCTTC
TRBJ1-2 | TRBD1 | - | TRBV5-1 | CASSTGTGTNYGYTF | TGCGCCAGCAGTACTGGGACAGGGACTAACTATGGCTACACCTTC
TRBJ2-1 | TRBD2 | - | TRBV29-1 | CSVIGLAGPGDEQFF | TGCAGCGTGATAGGACTAGCGGGCCCTGGCGATGAGCAGTTCTTC
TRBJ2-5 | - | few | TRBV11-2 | CASSSLATQYF | TGTGCCAGCAGCTCACTAGCGACCCAGTACTTC
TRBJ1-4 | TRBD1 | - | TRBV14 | CASSQGRDRLNEKLFF | TGTGCCAGCAGCCAAGGTAGGGACAGGCTAAATGAAAAACTGTTTTTT
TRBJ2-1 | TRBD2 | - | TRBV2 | CASSEYGGVRNEQFF | TGTGCCAGCAGTGAATACGGGGGGGTCCGGAATGAGCAGTTCTTC
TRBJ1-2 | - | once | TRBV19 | CASIPQGSDSLYGYTF | TGTGCCAGCATCCCACAGGGATCCGATTCCCTGTATGGCTACACCTTC